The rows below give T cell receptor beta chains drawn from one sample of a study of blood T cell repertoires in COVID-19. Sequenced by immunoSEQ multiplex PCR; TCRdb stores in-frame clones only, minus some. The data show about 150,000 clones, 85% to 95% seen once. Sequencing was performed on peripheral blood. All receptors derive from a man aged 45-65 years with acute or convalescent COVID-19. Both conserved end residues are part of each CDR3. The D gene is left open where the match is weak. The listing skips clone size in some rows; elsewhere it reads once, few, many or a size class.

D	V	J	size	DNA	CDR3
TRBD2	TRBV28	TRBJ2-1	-	TGTGCCAGCAGTTTAGAAGGGCGGGTAGCGGGAATCGTCAATGAGCAGTTCTTC	CASSLEGRVAGIVNEQFF
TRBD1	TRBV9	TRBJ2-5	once	TGTGCCAGCAGCGTATCGGGGACAGGGGGTATCGAGACCCAGTACTTC	CASSVSGTGGIETQYF
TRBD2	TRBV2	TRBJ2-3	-	TGTGCCAGCAGTGTGTCCGGGACTAGCACCTTCACAGATACGCAGTATTTT	CASSVSGTSTFTDTQYF
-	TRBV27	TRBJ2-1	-	TGTGCCAGCAGTTTGAGCGTCGACAATGAGCAGTTCTTC	CASSLSVDNEQFF
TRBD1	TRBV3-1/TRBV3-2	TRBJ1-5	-	TGTGCCAGCAGCCAAGCCGGACAGGGGGTCGGCCAGCCCCAGCATTTT	CASSQAGQGVGQPQHF
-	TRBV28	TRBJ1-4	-	TGTGCCAGCAGTTTAGTGGGGGAGGTCGGAAAACTGTTTTTT	CASSLVGEVGKLFF
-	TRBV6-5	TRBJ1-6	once	TGTGCCAGCAGTTTCCGACAGACGTATAATTCACCCCTCCACTTT	CASSFRQTYNSPLHF
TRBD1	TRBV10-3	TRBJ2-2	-	TGTGCCATCAGGACAACAGGGGGCGAAGCCGGGGAGCTGTTTTTT	CAIRTTGGEAGELFF
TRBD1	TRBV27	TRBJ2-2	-	TGTGCCAGCAGTCGACAGGGGGGGACCGGGGAGCTGTTTTTT	CASSRQGGTGELFF
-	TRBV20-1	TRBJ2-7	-	TGCAGTGCTAGTATGACAGCGTACTACGAGCAGTACTTC	CSASMTAYYEQYF
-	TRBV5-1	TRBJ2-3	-	TGCGCCAGCAGCTTGGCGGCAGGGGGCACAGATACGCAGTATTTT	CASSLAAGGTDTQYF
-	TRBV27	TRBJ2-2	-	TGTGCCAGCAGTGCGCCGAACACCGGGGAGCTGTTTTTT	CASSAPNTGELFF
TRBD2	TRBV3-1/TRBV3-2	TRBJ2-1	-	TGTGCCAGCAGCCAAGATAGACGGGAGGGTGAGCAGTTCTTC	CASSQDRREGEQFF
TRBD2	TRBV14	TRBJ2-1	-	TGTGCCAGCGGAGGGACTAGCGGATACAATGAGCAGTTCTTC	CASGGTSGYNEQFF
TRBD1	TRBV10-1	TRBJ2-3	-	TGCGCCAGCAGGGACAGGGTGGAAGATACGCAGTATTTT	CASRDRVEDTQYF
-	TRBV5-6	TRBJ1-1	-	TGTGCCAGCAGCTTGGTTCCGGGTTTGGACACTGAAGCTTTCTTT	CASSLVPGLDTEAFF
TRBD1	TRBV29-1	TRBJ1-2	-	TGCAGCGTTCGGGACAGACATGGCTACACCTTC	CSVRDRHGYTF
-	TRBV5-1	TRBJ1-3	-	TGCGCCAGCAGCTTGGGTTCAGGGATAGGAAACACCATATATTTT	CASSLGSGIGNTIYF
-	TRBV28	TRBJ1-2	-	TGTGGGGCTGTAGCTAACTATGGCTACACCTTC	CGAVANYGYTF
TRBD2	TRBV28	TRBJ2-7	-	TGTGCCACCCGGTCAAGTGGACTAGCGAACGAGCAGTACTTC	CATRSSGLANEQYF
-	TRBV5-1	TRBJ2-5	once	TGCGCCAGCAGCACCGGACAGCTTAACCTGGGGGAGACCCAGTACTTC	CASSTGQLNLGETQYF
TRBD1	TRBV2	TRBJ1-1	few	TGTGCCAGCAGTGAGCTGACAGGGGAAGCTTTCTTT	CASSELTGEAFF
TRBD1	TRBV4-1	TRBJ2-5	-	TGCGCCAGCAGCCAAGAACGACAGGGGGAGACCCAGTACTTC	CASSQERQGETQYF
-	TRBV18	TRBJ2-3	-	TGTGCCAGCTCACCACCGTATACAGATACGCAGTATTTT	CASSPPYTDTQYF
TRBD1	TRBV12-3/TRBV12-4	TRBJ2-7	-	TGTGCCAGCAGTTTGGGACAGGTCTACGAGCAGTACTTC	CASSLGQVYEQYF
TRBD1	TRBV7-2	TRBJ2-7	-	TGTGCCAGCAGCATAAACCGGGACAGTACCTACGAGCAGTACTTC	CASSINRDSTYEQYF
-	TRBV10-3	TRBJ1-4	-	TGTGCCATCAGTGAGGACGGGAATGAAAAACTGTTTTTT	CAISEDGNEKLFF
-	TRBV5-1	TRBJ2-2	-	TGCGCCAGCAGCCTCGGACAGTCGAACACCGGGGAGCTGTTTTTT	CASSLGQSNTGELFF
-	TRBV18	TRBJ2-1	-	TGTGCCAGCTCGCCGGGACTGAACAATGAGCAGTTCTTC	CASSPGLNNEQFF
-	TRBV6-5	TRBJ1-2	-	TGTGCCATAAGACAGGCCGACTATGGCTACACCTTC	CAIRQADYGYTF
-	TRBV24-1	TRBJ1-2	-	TGTGCCACCAGTGAAAACAGCTATGGCTACACCTTC	CATSENSYGYTF
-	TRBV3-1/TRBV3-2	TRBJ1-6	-	TGTGCCAGCAGCCAAGACGGGGGACTAAATTCACCCCTCCACTTT	CASSQDGGLNSPLHF
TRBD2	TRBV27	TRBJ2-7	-	TGTGCCAGCAGTTCCGGGCGAGGACTAGCAAGTCCCAGCTCCTACGAGCAGTACTTC	CASSSGRGLASPSSYEQYF
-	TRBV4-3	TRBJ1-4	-	TGCGCCAGCAGCCAGGAAATTAGACAGGAAAAACTGTTTTTT	CASSQEIRQEKLFF
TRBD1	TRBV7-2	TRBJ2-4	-	TGTGCCAGCAGCTTAGGGCCAGGGGGCGCTTCCAAAAACATTCAGTACTTC	CASSLGPGGASKNIQYF
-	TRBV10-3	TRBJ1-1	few	TGTGCCATCAGTGACGCTATGCGGGGAACTGAAGCTTTCTTT	CAISDAMRGTEAFF
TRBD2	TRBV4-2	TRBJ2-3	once	TGTGCCAGCAGCCAACGACTAGCGGCGAGCACAGATACGCAGTATTTT	CASSQRLAASTDTQYF
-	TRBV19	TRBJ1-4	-	TGTGCCAGTAGTTCTGGGGGGGAACTGTTTTTT	CASSSGGELFF
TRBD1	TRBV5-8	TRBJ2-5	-	TGTGCCAGCGGACGACAGGGAGCTGCTTACCAAGAGACCCAGTACTTC	CASGRQGAAYQETQYF
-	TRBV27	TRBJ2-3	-	TGTGCCAGCAGTTTATTAGACACAGATACGCAGTATTTT	CASSLLDTDTQYF
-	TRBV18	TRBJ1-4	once	TGTGCCAGCTCACCTCCCGGGACTGTTTATGAAAAACTGTTTTTT	CASSPPGTVYEKLFF
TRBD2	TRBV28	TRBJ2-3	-	TGTGCCAGCAGTTTTGGACTAGCGGGAGGGCCAGATACGCAGTATTTT	CASSFGLAGGPDTQYF
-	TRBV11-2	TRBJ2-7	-	TGTGCCAGCAGCCAGGGGGGTAATTCCTACGAGCAGTACTTC	CASSQGGNSYEQYF
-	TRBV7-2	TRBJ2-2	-	TGTGCCAGCAGCAAGAACAGTATGGGGAACACCGGGGAGCTGTTTTTT	CASSKNSMGNTGELFF
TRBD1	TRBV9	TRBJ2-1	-	TGTGCCAGCAGCACTACAGGGGAGTCCTACAATGAGCAGTTCTTC	CASSTTGESYNEQFF
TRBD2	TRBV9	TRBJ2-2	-	TGTGCCAGCAGCCCTCCGGGCGGGGGGGCCGGCGGGGAGCTGTTTTTT	CASSPPGGGAGGELFF
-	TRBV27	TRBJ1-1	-	TGTGCCAGCAGCTCAGGACTCTCGAACACTGAAGCTTTCTTT	CASSSGLSNTEAFF
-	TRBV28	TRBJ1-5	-	TGTGCCAGCACTCTGACAGTGAATCAGCCCCAGCATTTT	CASTLTVNQPQHF
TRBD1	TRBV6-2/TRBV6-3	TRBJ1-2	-	TGTGCCAGCAGTTACTCGGACAGGAGCCTCTATGGCTACACCTTC	CASSYSDRSLYGYTF
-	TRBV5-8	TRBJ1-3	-	TGTGCCAGCAGCTGGGCCGGCGGGACCAATGGAAACACCATATATTTT	CASSWAGGTNGNTIYF
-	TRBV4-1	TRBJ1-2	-	TGCGCCAGCAGTCAGCGGGGACCTCTAAACTATGGCTACACCTTC	CASSQRGPLNYGYTF
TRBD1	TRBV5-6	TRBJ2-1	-	TGTGCCAGCAGCTCGGACAGGGGAAGATGGGAGCAGTTCTTC	CASSSDRGRWEQFF
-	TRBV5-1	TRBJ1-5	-	TGCGCCAGCAGCCCCGGGGGGGGGAGTCAGCCCCAGCATTTT	CASSPGGGSQPQHF
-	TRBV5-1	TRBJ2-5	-	TGCGCCAGCAGCTTGTCGTCGGGAGAAGAGACCCAGTACTTC	CASSLSSGEETQYF
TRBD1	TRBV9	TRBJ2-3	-	TGTGCCAGCAGCGTATCGGGACAGGGGGTTTCAGATACGCAGTATTTT	CASSVSGQGVSDTQYF
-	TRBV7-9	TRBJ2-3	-	TGTGCCAGCAGCTTAGGGACAGTCAGCACAGATACGCAGTATTTT	CASSLGTVSTDTQYF
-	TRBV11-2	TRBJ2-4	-	TGTGCCAGCAGCTCCGTCGGGGGGCTTGGAAACATTCAGTACTTC	CASSSVGGLGNIQYF